The clone carrying this T cell receptor beta chain turned up a few times. Its antigen is still unknown. The source of the sample is a study of T cells after yellow fever vaccination. Via MiXCR, TCRdb re-called the 5' RACE reads, giving one row per CDR3 protein. Among about 360,000 distinct CDR3 sequences listed, around 6.5% were seen once. Whole-study findings and limits: Weaker, the secondary response had a peak occurring faster, on day 5 versus 15.

The sample was PBMCs, taken 5 days after the yellow fever booster vaccination. This receptor was identified in a man aged 30-40 years who received the YFV17D yellow fever vaccine.

CDR3 sequence: CATGTSEFNEQYF. In nucleotides, the CDR3 is TGTGCCACCGGGACTAGCGAATTCAACGAGCAGTACTTC. This chain joins TRBV2 and TRBJ2-7, with 10 positions matching TRBD2. Germline V lookup: CDR1 SNHLY, CDR2 FYNNEI. V shed 10 bases, J shed 5 bases, and the junction held 8 bases outside the gene matches. The CDR3 is made up of 13 amino acids.